The subject of this entry is one T cell receptor beta chain. Treatment here: randomized to nivolumab then ipilimumab (arm A) or the reverse (arm B). DNA-damaging chemotherapy had not been given to any patient beforehand. Live CD3+CD8+ CD19− CD56− cells were sorted from PBMCs. This entry is derived from a study of sequential checkpoint blockade in melanoma. Study context: First-line arms were nivolumab then ipilimumab, or the reverse, randomized 1:1.

Sequenced by immunoSEQ multiplex PCR; TCRdb stores in-frame clones only, minus some. This sample has 30,000 to 35,000 clones, with approximately 86% found just once. This receptor was taken from a human donor with melanoma. Sample: CD8+ T cells sorted from blood (inferred from file names), taken from a patient given nivolumab and ipilimumab in sequence.

CDR3 residues: CASSTATGSEAFF. CDR3 DNA sequence: TGTGCCAGTAGTACAGCGACAGGAAGTGAAGCTTTCTTT. V usage is TRBV19 and J usage is TRBJ1-1; possibly TRBD1 for D (6 bases). V was clipped by 4 bases and J by 7 bases, with 13 bases between them. This CDR3 is 13 amino acids long. Germline V gives CDR1 LNHDA, CDR2 SQIVND (reference sequence). The full variable domain, in which reference TRBV19 and TRBJ1-1 provide the parts outside the CDR3, is DGGITQSPKYLFRKEGQNVTLSCEQNLNHDAMYWYRQDPGQGLRLIYYSQIVNDFQKGDIAEGYSVSREKKESFPLTVTSAQKNPTAFYLCASSTATGSEAFFGQGTRLTVV.